The rows below give T cell receptor beta chains drawn from one sample of a study of CD8 T cells in ankylosing spondylitis. Via MiXCR, TCRdb re-called the 5' RACE reads, giving one row per CDR3 protein. The data hold 150,000 to 200,000 distinct CDR3 sequences, with around 13% observed a single time. Material: blood, either unsorted or a sorted T cell fraction (not recorded which). These TCRs come from a female donor with ankylosing spondylitis or in good health (not recorded which). Each CDR3 is given with its conserved first and last residue. Clone size is not always given. Where it is, it says once, few, many or a class for expanded clones.

v_call | clone_size | cdr3_aa
TRBV5-6 | few | CASSPLDGFSGNTIYF
TRBV12-3/TRBV12-4 | few | CANSFAGNQPQHF
TRBV10-3 | many | CAISESGTGNEQFF
TRBV20-1 | many | CSAPRTSGSYEQYF
TRBV7-8 | many | CASSLLDRGNSEAFF
TRBV6-1 | few | CASSEFRTASNQPQHF
TRBV19 | . | CASSIVAASGANVLTF
TRBV20-1 | few | CSAMVIGGFNQPQHF
TRBV6-6 | many | CASSYVSQPQHF
TRBV7-9 | many | CASSPSGGYGYTF
TRBV18 | many | CASSPRLAQADTQYF
TRBV5-6 | few | CASSLGVDGYTF
TRBV12-3/TRBV12-4 | many | CATYPTWDYGYTF
TRBV29-1 | . | CSVSLGWGGDYEQFF
TRBV2 | many | CASSLDFSYEQYF
TRBV19 | few | CASKDNKMNTEAFF
TRBV12-3/TRBV12-4 | . | CASSPRQEYSPLHF
TRBV7-9 | many | CASQPGDREAGTQYF